The rows below give T cell receptor beta chains drawn from one sample of a study of memory CD4+ T cells and cytomegalovirus serostatus. Using immunoSEQ multiplex PCR, the repertoire was profiled, and TCRdb retains in-frame clones only, with some absent. The sample has 35,000 to 40,000 clones, 70% to 80% seen once. What was sequenced was memory CD4+ T cells from blood. The receptor set was obtained from an adult in good health and CMV-seropositive. The CDR3 runs from the conserved cysteine through the conserved F or W. A D gene is named only where the DNA matches it firmly. For some rows the clone size is stated as once, few or many, or as a class when expanded; others skip it.

j_call | d_call | v_call | clone_size | cdr3_aa | cdr3_nt
TRBJ2-1 | NA | TRBV7-2 | NA | CASSPYGGKTYNEQFF | TGTGCCAGCAGCCCCTATGGGGGCAAAACCTACAATGAGCAGTTCTTC
TRBJ2-1 | TRBD1 | TRBV5-1 | NA | CASRGTAYEQFF | TGCGCCAGCAGGGGGACAGCCTATGAGCAGTTCTTC
TRBJ2-5 | TRBD1 | TRBV16 | NA | CASSPTTGSQETQYF | TGTGCCAGCAGCCCCACGACAGGGAGTCAAGAGACCCAGTACTTC
TRBJ2-7 | TRBD1 | TRBV28 | NA | CASSLGQGIIEQYF | TGTGCCAGCAGTCTGGGACAGGGGATAATCGAGCAGTACTTC
TRBJ2-5 | TRBD2 | TRBV7-2 | NA | CASSFGTSETQYF | TGTGCCAGCAGCTTCGGGACTAGTGAGACCCAGTACTTC
TRBJ1-2 | NA | TRBV13 | NA | CASSRALRAHGYTF | TGTGCCAGCAGCCGAGCCCTGCGGGCACATGGCTACACCTTC
TRBJ2-7 | NA | TRBV9 | NA | CASSVDPGGPYEQYF | TGTGCCAGCAGCGTAGACCCGGGGGGCCCCTACGAGCAGTACTTC
TRBJ2-2 | NA | TRBV11-2 | NA | CASSPQAGDTGELFF | TGTGCCAGCAGCCCTCAGGCGGGCGACACCGGGGAGCTGTTTTTT
TRBJ2-7 | TRBD2 | TRBV11-1 | NA | CASSATSGRAVEQYF | TGTGCCAGCAGCGCGACTAGCGGGAGGGCCGTCGAGCAGTACTTC
TRBJ2-7 | TRBD1 | TRBV11-2 | NA | CASNLDRGTEQYF | TGTGCCAGCAACTTGGACAGGGGGACCGAGCAGTACTTC
TRBJ1-5 | NA | TRBV6-6 | NA | CASTGDVGSNQPQHF | TGTGCCAGCACCGGGGACGTCGGTAGCAATCAGCCCCAGCATTTT
TRBJ2-1 | TRBD1 | TRBV4-1 | NA | CASSETGETRQFF | TGCGCCAGCAGCGAGACAGGGGAGACTCGGCAGTTCTTC
TRBJ1-1 | TRBD1 | TRBV5-6 | NA | CASSFVQGALTEAFF | TGTGCCAGCAGCTTCGTACAGGGGGCACTCACTGAAGCTTTCTTT
TRBJ2-5 | TRBD1 | TRBV18 | NA | CASSPPVEAGGLRVQYF | TGTGCCAGCTCACCACCGGTCGAGGCAGGGGGCCTTCGGGTCCAGTACTTC
TRBJ2-5 | TRBD2 | TRBV9 | NA | CASSLGTSGRETQYF | TGTGCCAGCAGCCTTGGGACTAGCGGGAGAGAGACCCAGTACTTC
TRBJ2-5 | NA | TRBV20-1 | NA | CSAYGQETQYF | TGCAGTGCGTACGGACAAGAGACCCAGTACTTC
TRBJ1-1 | TRBD1 | TRBV5-1 | few | CASSFWTGLTEAFF | TGCGCCAGCAGCTTCTGGACAGGGCTCACTGAAGCTTTCTTT
TRBJ2-1 | TRBD2 | TRBV5-6 | few | CASSLAPSGGYNEQFF | TGTGCCAGCAGCTTGGCCCCTAGCGGGGGGTACAATGAGCAGTTCTTC
TRBJ1-1 | NA | TRBV11-1 | NA | CASSGTRKLGAFF | TGTGCCAGCAGTGGAACAAGAAAACTAGGAGCTTTCTTT
TRBJ1-2 | NA | TRBV6-5 | NA | CASSYSSMPGGYTF | TGTGCCAGCAGTTACTCGAGTATGCCAGGTGGCTACACCTTC
TRBJ2-2 | NA | TRBV19 | NA | CASSIITTGELFF | TGTGCCAGTAGTATTATCACCACCGGGGAGCTGTTTTTT
TRBJ1-2 | TRBD1 | TRBV28 | NA | CASIQGSDYGYTF | TGTGCCAGCATACAGGGGTCGGACTATGGCTACACCTTC
TRBJ2-1 | NA | TRBV2 | NA | CASSVQGQSSYNEQFF | TGTGCCAGCAGTGTCCAGGGGCAGAGCTCCTACAATGAGCAGTTCTTC
TRBJ2-2 | TRBD1 | TRBV4-1 | once | CASSQVPHFPGQGYTGELFF | TGCGCCAGCAGCCAAGTCCCCCACTTCCCGGGACAGGGGTACACCGGGGAGCTGTTTTTT
TRBJ2-7 | NA | TRBV19 | NA | CASSVTGAYEQYF | TGTGCCAGTAGTGTGACGGGTGCCTACGAGCAGTACTTC
TRBJ2-4 | TRBD1 | TRBV28 | few | CASSVPGQTFNIQYF | TGTGCCAGCAGTGTTCCGGGACAGACCTTCAACATTCAGTACTTC
TRBJ2-7 | TRBD1 | TRBV6-5 | NA | CASSYSGGNYEQYF | TGTGCCAGCAGTTACTCAGGGGGCAACTACGAGCAGTACTTC
TRBJ2-3 | NA | TRBV7-2 | once | CASSSARADTQYF | TGTGCCAGCAGCTCCGCTAGGGCAGATACGCAGTATTTT
TRBJ2-1 | NA | TRBV7-6 | once | CASSLEAPRPRPSYNEQFF | TGTGCCAGCAGCTTAGAGGCCCCCAGGCCGAGACCGTCCTACAATGAGCAGTTCTTC
TRBJ2-5 | TRBD2 | TRBV7-3 | few | CASSFGPGGALETQYF | TGTGCCAGCAGCTTTGGCCCCGGGGGGGCCCTGGAGACCCAGTACTTC
TRBJ2-7 | NA | TRBV11-2 | once | CASSLSAVYEQYF | TGTGCCAGCAGCCTAAGTGCCGTTTACGAGCAGTACTTC
TRBJ1-2 | NA | TRBV7-8 | few | CASSTRQRPAYGYTF | TGTGCCAGCAGCACGCGACAGCGCCCGGCTTATGGCTACACCTTC
TRBJ2-4 | TRBD2 | TRBV4-2 | NA | CASSQERRGEGAKNIQYF | TGTGCCAGCAGCCAAGAAAGGCGGGGGGAGGGAGCCAAAAACATTCAGTACTTC
TRBJ1-1 | NA | TRBV6-1 | NA | CASSGARRTEAFF | TGTGCCAGCAGTGGGGCCCGTAGGACTGAAGCTTTCTTT
TRBJ1-5 | NA | TRBV7-2 | NA | CASSFKNFGRNSNQPQHF | TGTGCCAGCAGCTTCAAGAATTTTGGACGCAATAGCAATCAGCCCCAGCATTTT
TRBJ2-7 | TRBD1 | TRBV5-6 | NA | CASSPLGGQGGDIEQYF | TGTGCCAGCAGCCCTTTGGGGGGACAGGGGGGAGACATCGAGCAGTACTTC
TRBJ1-6 | TRBD1 | TRBV7-3 | NA | CASSSYRGSPLHF | TGTGCCAGCAGCTCGTACAGGGGGTCACCCCTCCACTTT
TRBJ2-3 | NA | TRBV5-1 | NA | CASSGAGARSDTQYF | TGCGCCAGCAGTGGCGCGGGGGCCCGATCAGATACGCAGTATTTT
TRBJ1-5 | NA | TRBV10-3 | few | CAISEYREDQPQHF | TGTGCCATCAGTGAGTACAGGGAAGACCAGCCCCAGCATTTT
TRBJ2-5 | TRBD1 | TRBV9 | NA | CASSVALTGEETQYF | TGTGCCAGCAGCGTAGCCCTGACAGGGGAAGAGACCCAGTACTTC
TRBJ2-3 | TRBD2 | TRBV6-5 | NA | CASSYSGVTDTQYF | TGTGCCAGCAGTTATAGCGGGGTCACAGATACGCAGTATTTT
TRBJ2-3 | NA | TRBV29-1 | NA | CSVGGGIQGTDTQYF | TGCAGCGTTGGGGGGGGAATACAGGGAACAGATACGCAGTATTTT
TRBJ2-5 | NA | TRBV7-2 | few | CASSLAAGTQYF | TGTGCCAGCAGCTTAGCCGCGGGGACCCAGTACTTC
TRBJ1-6 | NA | TRBV7-9 | NA | CASSHTNSPLHF | TGTGCCAGCAGTCATACTAATTCACCCCTCCACTTT
TRBJ2-1 | TRBD2 | TRBV10-1 | NA | CASSDSCCRGTSETYNEQFF | TGCGCCAGCAGTGATTCGTGTTGTCGAGGGACTAGCGAAACCTACAATGAGCAGTTCTTC
TRBJ1-2 | TRBD1 | TRBV9 | NA | CASSPTGTEGYTF | TGTGCCAGCAGCCCGACCGGGACAGAAGGCTACACCTTC
TRBJ1-6 | TRBD1 | TRBV11-2 | NA | CASRGQGNSPLHF | TGTGCCAGCAGGGGACAGGGTAATTCACCCCTCCACTTT
TRBJ1-2 | NA | TRBV4-1 | NA | CASSQRDNYGYTF | TGCGCCAGCAGCCAAAGGGACAACTATGGCTACACCTTC
TRBJ1-1 | NA | TRBV18 | NA | CASSQQELEAFF | TGTGCCAGCTCACAACAAGAGCTTGAAGCTTTCTTT
TRBJ2-6 | NA | TRBV27 | NA | CASTTARGANVLTF | TGTGCCAGCACGACGGCAAGAGGGGCCAACGTCCTGACTTTC
TRBJ1-4 | NA | TRBV19 | NA | CASSMSATNEKLFF | TGTGCCAGTAGTATGAGTGCAACTAATGAAAAACTGTTTTTT
TRBJ1-1 | NA | TRBV2 | NA | CASSEEGEDTEAFF | TGTGCCAGCAGTGAAGAAGGGGAGGACACTGAAGCTTTCTTT
TRBJ1-3 | NA | TRBV19 | NA | CASSIVSSSGNTIYF | TGTGCCAGTAGTATCGTCAGTAGCTCTGGAAACACCATATATTTT
TRBJ2-7 | TRBD2 | TRBV7-9 | NA | CASSLASGGFLYEQYF | TGTGCCAGCAGCTTAGCTAGCGGGGGATTTCTCTACGAGCAGTACTTC
TRBJ1-6 | NA | TRBV4-1 | NA | CASSQDLGGRNSPLHF | TGCGCCAGCAGCCAAGATCTCGGGGGGCGTAATTCACCCCTCCACTTT
TRBJ1-2 | TRBD1 | TRBV18 | few | CASSPWTGGGYTF | TGTGCCAGCTCACCCTGGACAGGTGGTGGCTACACCTTC
TRBJ2-2 | NA | TRBV5-1 | NA | CASLGQLTGELFF | TGCGCCAGCCTAGGACAGCTCACCGGGGAGCTGTTTTTT
TRBJ1-5 | NA | TRBV10-3 | NA | CAVLSEGVYQPQHF | TGTGCCGTTTTGTCCGAGGGGGTTTATCAGCCCCAGCATTTT
TRBJ1-6 | TRBD1 | TRBV18 | NA | CASSPAGGGTPNSPLHF | TGTGCCAGCTCACCAGCAGGGGGTGGGACGCCTAATTCACCCCTCCACTTT
TRBJ2-1 | NA | TRBV11-2 | NA | CASSFGEAGEQFF | TGTGCCAGCAGCTTTGGAGAGGCTGGTGAGCAGTTCTTC